The T cell receptor (beta chain) described here comes from a study of cytomegalovirus exposure and HLA in healthy donors. Germline-derived CDR1 and CDR2 are SGHKS and YYEKEE (reference sequence). This CDR3 has 16 residues. V lost 0 bases to trimming and J lost 6 bases; unmatched junction nucleotides: 7. 60 Vbeta and 13 Jbeta primers were used in PCR. Using immunoSEQ multiplex PCR, the repertoire was profiled, and TCRdb retains in-frame clones only, with some absent. This sample has approximately 79,000 clones, with roughly 80% found just once. The chain employs TRBV5-5 and TRBJ2-1, with 9 bases fitting TRBD1. The source is a woman aged 40 to 50 in good health and CMV-seropositive. Sequenced sample: PBMCs. The CDR3 loop reads CASSLVGDRGSNEQFF. The CDR3, as DNA: TGTGCCAGCAGCTTGGTAGGCGACAGGGGGAGCAATGAGCAGTTCTTC.